Listed below are T cell receptor beta chains from one sample, sequenced in a study of T cell repertoires in cytomegalovirus infection. Each CDR3 protein gets one entry after TCRdb re-called the reads with MiXCR. The table has about 680,000 distinct CDR3 sequences, roughly 26% seen once. The specimen was CD8+ T cells from PBMCs. Source of these receptors: a human donor in good health (CMV status not recorded). Some clones in this sample may be carry-over from other donors' samples. Each CDR3 is given without its conserved first and last residue. The order of the fields is V gene, clone size, J gene, CDR3 protein. For some rows the clone size is stated as once, few or many, or as a class when expanded; others skip it.

v_call: TRBV7-3; clone_size: -; j_call: TRBJ2-2; cdr3_aa: ASRVLAGATNGELF
v_call: TRBV7-2; clone_size: many; j_call: TRBJ1-4; cdr3_aa: ASSPDRGYEKLF
v_call: TRBV7-2; clone_size: many; j_call: TRBJ2-3; cdr3_aa: ASSPTPQLAGAPTDTQY
v_call: TRBV29-1; clone_size: -; j_call: TRBJ2-7; cdr3_aa: SVVGQASSYEQY
v_call: TRBV7-9; clone_size: many; j_call: TRBJ2-3; cdr3_aa: ASSWMLDTQY
v_call: TRBV28; clone_size: few; j_call: TRBJ2-1; cdr3_aa: ASGGGHSYNEQF
v_call: TRBV7-9; clone_size: few; j_call: TRBJ2-1; cdr3_aa: ASSARTYNEQF
v_call: TRBV25-1; clone_size: few; j_call: TRBJ1-1; cdr3_aa: ASSSQTGDTEAF
v_call: TRBV7-9; clone_size: many; j_call: TRBJ1-5; cdr3_aa: ASSEQNQPQH
v_call: TRBV29-1; clone_size: -; j_call: TRBJ1-2; cdr3_aa: SVLDRTANYGYT
v_call: TRBV5-6; clone_size: few; j_call: TRBJ2-7; cdr3_aa: ASSTGNGEQY
v_call: TRBV28; clone_size: -; j_call: TRBJ1-6; cdr3_aa: ATGNNSPLH
v_call: TRBV5-1; clone_size: few; j_call: TRBJ2-1; cdr3_aa: ASSSSGGRDEQF
v_call: TRBV4-1; clone_size: many; j_call: TRBJ2-2; cdr3_aa: ASSQYSGGAYTGELF
v_call: TRBV20-1; clone_size: -; j_call: TRBJ1-2; cdr3_aa: SARDRQVWGPTGYT
v_call: TRBV7-9; clone_size: -; j_call: TRBJ2-7; cdr3_aa: ASSLLKDGYEQY
v_call: TRBV7-8; clone_size: many; j_call: TRBJ2-7; cdr3_aa: ASSRGQYGETSVSYEQY
v_call: TRBV29-1; clone_size: -; j_call: TRBJ2-3; cdr3_aa: SVEKARLADTQY
v_call: TRBV15; clone_size: few; j_call: TRBJ2-3; cdr3_aa: ATKTGGSTDTQY
v_call: TRBV10-3; clone_size: few; j_call: TRBJ2-1; cdr3_aa: AINRGNEQF
v_call: TRBV4-1; clone_size: few; j_call: TRBJ2-5; cdr3_aa: ASSLNFESETQY
v_call: TRBV7-9; clone_size: -; j_call: TRBJ2-3; cdr3_aa: ASSPAEIDTQY
v_call: TRBV6-6; clone_size: -; j_call: TRBJ2-5; cdr3_aa: ASRQKGPQETQY
v_call: TRBV4-1; clone_size: -; j_call: TRBJ2-1; cdr3_aa: AGEPWASSYNEQF
v_call: TRBV20-1; clone_size: -; j_call: TRBJ1-4; cdr3_aa: SARTGGDRGLEKLF
v_call: TRBV6-1; clone_size: many; j_call: TRBJ1-1; cdr3_aa: AGQGSTEAF
v_call: TRBV3-1; clone_size: -; j_call: TRBJ2-2; cdr3_aa: ASSPPGQGVLKTGELF
v_call: TRBV6-2/TRBV6-3; clone_size: -; j_call: TRBJ2-3; cdr3_aa: ASSSITGQGTGAQDTQY
v_call: TRBV7-2; clone_size: many; j_call: TRBJ1-1; cdr3_aa: ASSLGGRTTEAF
v_call: TRBV19; clone_size: -; j_call: TRBJ1-1; cdr3_aa: ASSERVTEAF
v_call: TRBV6-6; clone_size: -; j_call: TRBJ1-2; cdr3_aa: ASSYSSANYGYT
v_call: TRBV29-1; clone_size: few; j_call: TRBJ2-7; cdr3_aa: SVEGNLGRGEQY
v_call: TRBV12-3/TRBV12-4; clone_size: few; j_call: TRBJ1-1; cdr3_aa: ASSFREIGEAF
v_call: TRBV7-2; clone_size: -; j_call: TRBJ2-3; cdr3_aa: VSSLGTAKGNTQY
v_call: TRBV15; clone_size: -; j_call: TRBJ2-1; cdr3_aa: ATSDSGSSNEQF
v_call: TRBV7-6; clone_size: -; j_call: TRBJ1-2; cdr3_aa: ASMAVMDGYT
v_call: TRBV12-3/TRBV12-4; clone_size: -; j_call: TRBJ2-4; cdr3_aa: ASSLSEWDIQY
v_call: TRBV7-9; clone_size: -; j_call: TRBJ2-3; cdr3_aa: ASSFRSWDPQWGDTDTQY
v_call: TRBV5-5; clone_size: few; j_call: TRBJ2-3; cdr3_aa: ASSLGEGADTQY
v_call: TRBV20-1; clone_size: few; j_call: TRBJ2-1; cdr3_aa: SAPWTDSYNEQF
v_call: TRBV12-3/TRBV12-4; clone_size: many; j_call: TRBJ1-1; cdr3_aa: ASSSPRRGMNTEAF
v_call: TRBV29-1; clone_size: once; j_call: TRBJ2-7; cdr3_aa: SVRDGPYEQY
v_call: TRBV20-1; clone_size: few; j_call: TRBJ1-1; cdr3_aa: SARRGSRAEAF
v_call: TRBV20-1; clone_size: many; j_call: TRBJ2-1; cdr3_aa: SARDPGTGSYNEQF
v_call: TRBV7-3; clone_size: few; j_call: TRBJ2-2; cdr3_aa: ASSLMAGRTGELF
v_call: TRBV14; clone_size: many; j_call: TRBJ1-2; cdr3_aa: ASSQESGTVFGYT
v_call: TRBV19; clone_size: few; j_call: TRBJ2-2; cdr3_aa: ASHTVSGQELF
v_call: TRBV5-1; clone_size: -; j_call: TRBJ1-1; cdr3_aa: ASSPGTEEDTEAF
v_call: TRBV27; clone_size: few; j_call: TRBJ1-2; cdr3_aa: ASSWGPRDRGYT
v_call: TRBV20-1; clone_size: -; j_call: TRBJ2-5; cdr3_aa: SAPTRGETQY
v_call: TRBV7-2; clone_size: many; j_call: TRBJ1-4; cdr3_aa: ASSIQGHAEKLF
v_call: TRBV7-9; clone_size: many; j_call: TRBJ2-7; cdr3_aa: ASSSGTSGPYEQY
v_call: TRBV6-5; clone_size: -; j_call: TRBJ2-2; cdr3_aa: ASSRDFPNTGELF
v_call: TRBV19; clone_size: few; j_call: TRBJ2-1; cdr3_aa: ASSMGVVDEQF
v_call: TRBV7-9; clone_size: many; j_call: TRBJ2-7; cdr3_aa: ASSLTGSEQY